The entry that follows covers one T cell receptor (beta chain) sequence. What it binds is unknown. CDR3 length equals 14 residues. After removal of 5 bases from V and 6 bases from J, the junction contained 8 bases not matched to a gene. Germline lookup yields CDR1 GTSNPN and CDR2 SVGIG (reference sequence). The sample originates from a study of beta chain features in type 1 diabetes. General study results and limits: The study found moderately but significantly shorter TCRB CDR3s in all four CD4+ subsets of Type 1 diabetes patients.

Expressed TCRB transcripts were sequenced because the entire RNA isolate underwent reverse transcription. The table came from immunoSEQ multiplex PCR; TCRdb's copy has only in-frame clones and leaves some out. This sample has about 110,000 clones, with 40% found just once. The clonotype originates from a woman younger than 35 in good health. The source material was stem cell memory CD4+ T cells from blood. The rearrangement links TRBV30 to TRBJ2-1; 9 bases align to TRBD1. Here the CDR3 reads CAWGWDRVRNEQFF. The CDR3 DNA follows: TGTGCCTGGGGTTGGGACAGGGTTCGCAATGAGCAGTTCTTC.